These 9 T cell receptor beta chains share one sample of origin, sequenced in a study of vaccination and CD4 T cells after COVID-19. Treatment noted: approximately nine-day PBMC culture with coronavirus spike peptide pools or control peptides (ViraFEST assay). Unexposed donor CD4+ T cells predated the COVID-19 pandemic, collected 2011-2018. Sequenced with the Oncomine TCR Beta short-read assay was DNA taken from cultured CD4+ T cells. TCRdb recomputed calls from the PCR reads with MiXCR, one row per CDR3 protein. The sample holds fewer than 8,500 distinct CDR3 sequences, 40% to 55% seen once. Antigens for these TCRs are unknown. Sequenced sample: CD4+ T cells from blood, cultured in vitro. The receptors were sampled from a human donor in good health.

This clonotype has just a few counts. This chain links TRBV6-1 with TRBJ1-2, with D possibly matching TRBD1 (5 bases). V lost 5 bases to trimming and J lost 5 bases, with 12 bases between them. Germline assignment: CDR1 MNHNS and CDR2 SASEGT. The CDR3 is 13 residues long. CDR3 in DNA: TGTGCCAGCAGTATGGACAAGCAGTATGGCTACACCTTC. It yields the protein CASSMDKQYGYTF.

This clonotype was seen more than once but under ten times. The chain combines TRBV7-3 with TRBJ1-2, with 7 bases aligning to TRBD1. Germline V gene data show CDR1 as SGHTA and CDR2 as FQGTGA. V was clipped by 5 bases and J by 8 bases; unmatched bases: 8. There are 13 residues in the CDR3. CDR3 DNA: TGTGCCAGCAGCCCCAGGGGGGGGGTAGGCTACACCTTC. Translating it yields CASSPRGGVGYTF.

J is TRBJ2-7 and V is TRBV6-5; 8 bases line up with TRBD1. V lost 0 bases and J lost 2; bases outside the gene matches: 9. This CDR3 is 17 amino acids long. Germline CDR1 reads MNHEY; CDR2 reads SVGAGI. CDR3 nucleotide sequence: TGTGCCAGCAGTTACTCTTACCGGACAGGGTTCACCTACGAGCAGTACTTC. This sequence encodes CASSYSYRTGFTYEQYF.

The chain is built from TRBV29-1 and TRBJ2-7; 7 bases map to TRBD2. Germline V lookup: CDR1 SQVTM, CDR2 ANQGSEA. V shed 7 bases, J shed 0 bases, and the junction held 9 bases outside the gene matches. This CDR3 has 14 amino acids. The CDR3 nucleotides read TGCAGCGCATTATCCGGGACTAACTCCTACGAGCAGTACTTC. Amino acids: CSALSGTNSYEQYF.

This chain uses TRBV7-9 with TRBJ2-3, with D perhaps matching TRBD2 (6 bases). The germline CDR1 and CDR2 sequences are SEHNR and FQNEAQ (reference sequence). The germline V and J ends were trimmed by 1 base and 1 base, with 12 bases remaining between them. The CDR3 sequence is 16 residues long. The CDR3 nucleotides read TGTGCCAGCAGCTTAGGCGGGGCGGAGGGCACAGATACGCAGTATTTT. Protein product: CASSLGGAEGTDTQYF. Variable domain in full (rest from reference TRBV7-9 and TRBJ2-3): DTGVSQNPRHKITKRGQNVTFRCDPISEHNRLYWYRQTLGQGPEFLTYFQNEAQLEKSRLLSDRFSAERPKGSFSTLEIQRTEQGDSAMYLCASSLGGAEGTDTQYFGPGTRLTVL.

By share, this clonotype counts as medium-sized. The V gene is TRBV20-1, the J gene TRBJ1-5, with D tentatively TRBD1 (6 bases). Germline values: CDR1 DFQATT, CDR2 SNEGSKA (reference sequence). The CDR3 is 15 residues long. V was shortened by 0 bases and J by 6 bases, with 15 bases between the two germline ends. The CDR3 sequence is CSAREIKGDGQPQHF. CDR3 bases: TGCAGTGCTAGAGAGATTAAGGGGGACGGTCAGCCCCAGCATTTT.

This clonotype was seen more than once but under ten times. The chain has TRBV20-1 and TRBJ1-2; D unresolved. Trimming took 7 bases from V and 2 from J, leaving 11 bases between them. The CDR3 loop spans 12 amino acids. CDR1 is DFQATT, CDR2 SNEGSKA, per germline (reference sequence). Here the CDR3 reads CSGSPENYGYTF. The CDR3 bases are TGCAGTGGCAGTCCTGAAAACTATGGCTACACCTTC.

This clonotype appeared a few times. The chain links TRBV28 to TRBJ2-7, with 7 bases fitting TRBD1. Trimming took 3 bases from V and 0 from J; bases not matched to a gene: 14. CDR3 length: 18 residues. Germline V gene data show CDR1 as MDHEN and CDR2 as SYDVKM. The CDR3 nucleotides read TGTGCCAGCAGTTTTCCTCTGACCCTCAGGGGGAGCTCCTACGAGCAGTACTTC. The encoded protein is CASSFPLTLRGSSYEQYF.

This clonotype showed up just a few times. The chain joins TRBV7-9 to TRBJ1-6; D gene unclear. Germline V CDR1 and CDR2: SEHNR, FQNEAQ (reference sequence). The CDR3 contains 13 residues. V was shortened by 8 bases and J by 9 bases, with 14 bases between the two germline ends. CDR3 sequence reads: CASGHEAFSPLHF. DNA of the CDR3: TGTGCCAGCGGCCATGAGGCGTTTTCACCCCTCCACTTT.